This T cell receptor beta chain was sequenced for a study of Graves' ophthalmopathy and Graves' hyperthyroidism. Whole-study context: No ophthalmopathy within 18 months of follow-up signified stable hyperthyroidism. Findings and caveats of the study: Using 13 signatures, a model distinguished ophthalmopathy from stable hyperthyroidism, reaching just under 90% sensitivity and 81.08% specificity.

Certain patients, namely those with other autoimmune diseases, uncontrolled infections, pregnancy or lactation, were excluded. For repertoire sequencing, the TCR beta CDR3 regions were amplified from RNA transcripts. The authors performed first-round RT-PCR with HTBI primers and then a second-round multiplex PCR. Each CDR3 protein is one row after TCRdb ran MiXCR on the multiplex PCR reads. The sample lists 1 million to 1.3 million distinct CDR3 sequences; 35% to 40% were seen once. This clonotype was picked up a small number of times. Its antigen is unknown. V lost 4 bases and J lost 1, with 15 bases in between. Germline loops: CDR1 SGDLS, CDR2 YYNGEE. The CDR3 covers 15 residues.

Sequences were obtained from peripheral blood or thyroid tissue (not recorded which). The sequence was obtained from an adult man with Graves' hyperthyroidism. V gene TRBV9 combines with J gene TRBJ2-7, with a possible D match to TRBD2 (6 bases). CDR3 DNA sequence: TGTGCCAGCAGCCCAGGCGGAGGGACGTCCTACGAGCAGTACTTC. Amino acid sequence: CASSPGGGTSYEQYF.